This T cell receptor beta chain originates from a study of blood T cells in healthy people across ages. CDR3 length equals 8 residues. Germline V gene data show CDR1 as SQVTM and CDR2 as ANQGSEA. Between the trimmed V and J ends, which lost 4 bases and 9 bases, there was a span of 3 bases. Together with a sample-barcoded 5' primer, a J-beta primer mix was included in a second PCR lasting about 6 to 11 cycles. TCRdb re-derived calls from the 5' RACE reads in MiXCR, one entry per CDR3 protein. Of some 710,000 distinct CDR3 sequences listed, about 46% were seen once; the top ten hold about a sixth. A remark on this clonotype: Its antigen is undetermined.

Study findings and constraints: Roughly linear age-related decline in beta diversity appeared, significant by age 40. Percentage of naive T cells showed a strong correlation with TCR beta diversity.

Input material: blood. This sequence joins TRBV29-1 and TRBJ2-5; no firm D call. The receptor was isolated from an elderly man in good health. The chain's CDR3 is CSVAPQYF. CDR3 sequence (DNA): TGCAGCGTTGCTCCCCAGTACTTC.